This record looks at one TCR beta chain sequence and its context. As yet, its antigen is unknown. Purified naive CD4+ T cells were depleted of CD25+ Tregs. Whole-study results and caveats: In terms of TCR gene usage, tumor memory CD4+ T cells clustered together with blood and lymph node memory CD4+ cells, as well as with lymph node naive CD4+ cells. Tumor Treg TCRs overlapped most with tumor naive CD4+ cells.

Using its own MiXCR run on the multiplex PCR reads, TCRdb lists one record per CDR3 protein. The sample includes around 730 distinct CDR3 sequences, around 28% of them seen just once. The receptor comes from a female donor with breast cancer. Specimen: tumor-infiltrating naive CD4+ T cells sorted from the breast tumor. The subset here: naive CD4+ T cells, CD4+CD45RA+CD25-.

The CDR3: CASSRGPSRGGYTF. CDR3 DNA sequence: TGTGCCAGCAGTCGTGGACCCTCCCGAGGAGGCTACACCTTC. This chain uses TRBV12-3 or TRBV12-4 with TRBJ1-2; no clear D. This CDR3 spans 14 amino acids. V was pared by 5 bases and J by 8 bases, with 18 bases between.